This entry lists 17 T cell receptor beta chains sequenced from one sample in a study of T cell responses to AZD1222 COVID-19 vaccine. The repertoire was sequenced with immunoSEQ multiplex PCR; TCRdb's copy has only in-frame clones and lacks some. The repertoire includes around 67,000 clones, 83% of them detected once, and roughly 6% sits in the top ten. The sequenced sample was peripheral blood, obtained 28 days after the second AZD1222 dose. These receptors were obtained from an adult who received the AZD1222 COVID-19 vaccine.

Written as DNA, the CDR3 is TGTGCCAGCAGATCAGGGGGGGCAGCTTTCTTT. It translates to CASRSGGAAFF. The chain has TRBV5-4 and TRBJ1-1; TRBD1 matches at 7 bases. Germline V gene data show CDR1 as SGHNT and CDR2 as YYREEE (reference sequence). CDR3 length: 11 amino acids. V shed 5 bases and J 10 bases; nucleotides not matched to a gene: 5.

V usage is TRBV11-3 and J usage is TRBJ2-3; D gene ambiguous. Looked up from germline, CDR1 is SGHNT and CDR2 is YENEEA. V lost 3 bases, J lost 2 bases, and 9 bases lay in between. CDR3 length: 14 amino acids. CDR3 sequence (DNA): TGTGCCAGCAGCTTGGTAGGGCCCACAGATACGCAGTATTTT. As protein: CASSLVGPTDTQYF.

The genes are TRBV5-6 and TRBJ2-7; unclear D gene. The germline V gene has CDR1 SGHDT and CDR2 YYEEEE. V was clipped by 2 bases and J by 1 base, with 7 bases between them. This CDR3 is built from 13 residues. CDR3 residues: CASSLQDSYEQYF. The CDR3 coding sequence is TGTGCCAGCAGCTTACAAGATTCCTACGAGCAGTACTTC.

This clone was seen a single time. The chain has TRBV14 and TRBJ2-7; perhaps TRBD2 as D (6 bases). The CDR3 runs to 17 residues. The V end lost 0 bases, the J end lost 5 bases, and 20 bases lay between the germline ends. The germline V gene has CDR1 SGHDN and CDR2 FVKESK. The CDR3 bases are TGTGCCAGCAGCCAAGACTCACCGGGGGAAAGACCCCACGAGCAGTACTTC. This encodes CASSQDSPGERPHEQYF.

The chain links TRBV7-9 to TRBJ1-4; D may be TRBD1 (5 bases). Trimming pared 3 bases from V and 2 bases from J, leaving 10 bases between. The CDR3 loop spans 15 amino acids. Germline V lookup: CDR1 SEHNR, CDR2 FQNEAQ (reference sequence). The CDR3 DNA is TGTGCCAGCAGCTTTTTCGAGGGGACTAATGAAAAACTGTTTTTT. Translated, it gives CASSFFEGTNEKLFF.

The rearrangement links TRBV7-2 to TRBJ1-2; TRBD1 matches 7 bases. CDR3 length equals 13 residues. The germline gives CDR1 SGHTA, CDR2 FQGNSA. With V trimmed by 5 bases and J by 8 bases, 8 bases remained unmatched. CDR3 residues: CASSPETGRGYTF. The CDR3 DNA reads TGTGCCAGCAGCCCAGAGACAGGGAGAGGCTACACCTTC.

This sequence joins TRBV14 and TRBJ1-3; D not resolved. The CDR3 runs to 14 residues. Germline CDR1 is SGHDN and CDR2 is FVKESK. Trimming took off 1 base at V and 0 bases at J, with 4 bases between the two ends. The CDR3 protein is CASSQVRSGNTIYF. The CDR3 coding sequence is TGTGCCAGCAGCCAAGTACGCTCTGGAAACACCATATATTTT.

This chain uses TRBV7-2 with TRBJ2-7; possible D gene TRBD1, 6 bases. The germline V gene has CDR1 SGHTA and CDR2 FQGNSA. The germline V and J ends were trimmed by 3 bases and 0 bases, with 9 bases remaining between them. The CDR3 covers 14 residues. For the CDR3, the DNA is TGTGCCAGCAGCTTGGACAGAAGCTCCTACGAGCAGTACTTC. It translates to CASSLDRSSYEQYF.

This chain uses TRBV11-1 with TRBJ2-1, with a tentative D call TRBD2 (6 bases). Germline values: CDR1 SGHAT, CDR2 FQDESV (reference sequence). Trimming left V 4 bases short and J 2 bases short, with 6 bases between. The CDR3 extends over 13 amino acids. DNA of the CDR3: TGTGCCAGCAGCTCGGGGGCCTACAATGAGCAGTTCTTC. Protein: CASSSGAYNEQFF.

The chain uses TRBV3-1 (or the pseudogene TRBV3-2) and TRBJ2-3; a possible D gene is TRBD2 (5 bases). This CDR3 region has 13 residues. The germline V gene has CDR1 LGHDT and CDR2 YNNKEL (reference sequence). Trimming removed 4 bases at V and 6 bases at J, with 11 bases between. The CDR3 nucleotides read TGTGCCAGCAGCCCTCTTTCGGGGGATACGCAGTATTTT. Translated, it gives CASSPLSGDTQYF.

The gene calls are TRBV27 and TRBJ1-1; D unresolved. Trimming removed 5 bases from V and 0 bases from J, with 10 bases in between. The CDR3 sequence is 14 residues long. Germline assignment: CDR1 MNHEY and CDR2 SMNVEV (reference sequence). CDR3 sequence: CASSQRRVNTEAFF. DNA for the CDR3: TGTGCCAGCAGTCAAAGACGGGTGAACACTGAAGCTTTCTTT.

The chain combines TRBV18 with TRBJ1-2, with 9 bases matching TRBD1. This CDR3 region has 15 residues. With 3 bases clipped from V and 4 bases from J, the junction kept 6 bases outside the gene matches. Germline V CDR1 and CDR2: KGHSH, LQKENI. This chain's CDR3 is CASSPRTGESYGYTF. DNA for the CDR3: TGTGCCAGCTCACCGCGGACAGGGGAGAGCTATGGCTACACCTTC. Supplemented by reference TRBV18 and TRBJ1-2, the full variable domain reads NAGVMQNPRHLVRRRGQEARLRCSPMKGHSHVYWYRQLPEEGLKFMVYLQKENIIDESGMPKERFSAEFPKEGPSILRIQQVVRGDSAAYFCASSPRTGESYGYTFGSGTRLTVV.

The chain couples TRBV28 to TRBJ2-2; 10 bases line up with TRBD2. CDR1 MDHEN and CDR2 SYDVKM come from the germline V gene. V lost 4 bases to trimming and J lost 0 bases; unmatched junction nucleotides: 8. The CDR3 is 18 amino acids. DNA of the CDR3: TGTGCCAGCAGTTCTCCCACCCTAGCGGGGGCGAACACCGGGGAGCTGTTTTTT. It codes for CASSSPTLAGANTGELFF.

This clone was detected a few times. The CDR3 loop is CSVQIQGTGGPGRSPLHF. The CDR3 DNA reads TGCAGCGTTCAAATTCAAGGAACAGGCGGGCCCGGGAGGTCACCCCTCCACTTT. The chain couples TRBV29-1 to TRBJ1-6; perhaps TRBD1 as D (5 bases). V shed 5 bases and J shed 10 bases, with 30 bases lying between them. CDR1 and CDR2 (germline): SQVTM, ANQGSEA. This CDR3 is 18 amino acids long.

The V gene is TRBV28, the J gene TRBJ1-4, with 7 bases aligning to TRBD1. Germline CDR1 is MDHEN and CDR2 is SYDVKM. The CDR3 runs to 14 residues. V lost 5 bases, J lost 4 bases, and 4 bases stayed unmatched. CDR3 DNA: TGTGCCAGCAGTCGACAGGGCCTTAATGAAAAACTGTTTTTT. Translation gives CASSRQGLNEKLFF.

This rearrangement joins TRBV6-1 to TRBJ2-4, with D possibly TRBD2 on 6 matching bases. The germline V and J ends were trimmed by 0 bases and 4 bases, with 10 bases remaining between them. This CDR3 region has 15 residues. Looked up from germline, CDR1 is MNHNS and CDR2 is SASEGT. CDR3 residues: CASSEAGGRKNIQYF. CDR3 in DNA: TGTGCCAGCAGTGAAGCGGGGGGAAGGAAAAACATTCAGTACTTC.

Only a few counts were recorded for this clone. V is TRBV12-5 and J is TRBJ1-1; D remains unclear. CDR1 LGHNT and CDR2 FRNRAP come from the germline V gene. The CDR3 contains 14 residues. V was clipped by 3 bases and J by 1 base, with 9 bases between them. CDR3 sequence (DNA): TGTGCTAGTGGTTTCGTCAGCCCGAACACTGAAGCTTTCTTT. Residues: CASGFVSPNTEAFF.